Sequencing of this T cell receptor (beta chain) was carried out in a study of T cell responses to AZD1222 COVID-19 vaccine. Study observations and caveats: Among the donors, most were white British and more were female, and clonal diversity was possibly underestimated.

The CDR3 sequence is 14 residues long. Trimming removed 3 bases from V and 0 bases from J, with 6 bases in between. Per germline, CDR1 MDHEN and CDR2 SYDVKM. The repertoire was sequenced with immunoSEQ multiplex PCR; TCRdb's copy has only in-frame clones and lacks some. The sample has 120,000 to 150,000 clones, under 95% seen once. Points on this clone: Its specificity is unknown.

The sequence was obtained from an adult in good health. Sample: peripheral blood, taken on day 0 of AZD1222 vaccination. This chain uses TRBV28 with TRBJ2-1; D call uncertain. CDR3 amino acids: CASSLDLSYNEQFF. CDR3 nucleotides: TGTGCCAGCAGTTTGGACCTCTCCTACAATGAGCAGTTCTTC.